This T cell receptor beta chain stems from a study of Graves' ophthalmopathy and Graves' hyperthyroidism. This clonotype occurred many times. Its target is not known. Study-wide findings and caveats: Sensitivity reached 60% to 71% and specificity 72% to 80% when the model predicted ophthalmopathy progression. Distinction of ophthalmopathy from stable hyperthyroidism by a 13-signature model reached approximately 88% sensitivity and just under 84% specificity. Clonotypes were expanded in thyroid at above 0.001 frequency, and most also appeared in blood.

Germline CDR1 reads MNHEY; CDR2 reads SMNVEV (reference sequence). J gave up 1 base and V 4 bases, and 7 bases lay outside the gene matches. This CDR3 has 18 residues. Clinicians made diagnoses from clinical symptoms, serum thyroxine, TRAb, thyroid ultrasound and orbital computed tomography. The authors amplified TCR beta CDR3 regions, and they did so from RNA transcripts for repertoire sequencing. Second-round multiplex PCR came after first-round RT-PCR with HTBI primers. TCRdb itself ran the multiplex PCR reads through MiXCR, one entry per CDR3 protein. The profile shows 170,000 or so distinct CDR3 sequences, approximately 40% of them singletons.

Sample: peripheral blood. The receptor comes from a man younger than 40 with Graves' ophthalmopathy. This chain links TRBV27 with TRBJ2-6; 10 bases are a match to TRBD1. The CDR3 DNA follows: TGTGCCAGCAGTTCCACGGGACAGGGGTGGTCTGGGGCCAACGTCCTGACTTTC. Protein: CASSSTGQGWSGANVLTF.